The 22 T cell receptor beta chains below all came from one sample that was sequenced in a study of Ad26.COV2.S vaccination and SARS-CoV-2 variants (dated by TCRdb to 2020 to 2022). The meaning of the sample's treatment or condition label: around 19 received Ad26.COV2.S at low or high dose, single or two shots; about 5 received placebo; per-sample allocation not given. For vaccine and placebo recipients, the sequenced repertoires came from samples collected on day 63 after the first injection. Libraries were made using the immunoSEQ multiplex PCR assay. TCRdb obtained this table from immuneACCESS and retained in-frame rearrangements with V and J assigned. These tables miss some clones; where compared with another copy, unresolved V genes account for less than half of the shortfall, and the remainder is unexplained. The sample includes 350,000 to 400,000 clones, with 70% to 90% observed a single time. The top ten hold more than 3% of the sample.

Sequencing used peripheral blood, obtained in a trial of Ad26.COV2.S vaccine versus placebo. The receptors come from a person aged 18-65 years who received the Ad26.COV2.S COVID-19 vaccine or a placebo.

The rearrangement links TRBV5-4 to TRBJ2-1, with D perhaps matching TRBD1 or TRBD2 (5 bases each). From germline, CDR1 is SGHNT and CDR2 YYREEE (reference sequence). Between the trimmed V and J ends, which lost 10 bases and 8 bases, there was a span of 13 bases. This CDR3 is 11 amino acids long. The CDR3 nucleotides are TGTGCCGGGCACCGGGGCGATGAGCAGTTCTTC. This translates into CAGHRGDEQFF.

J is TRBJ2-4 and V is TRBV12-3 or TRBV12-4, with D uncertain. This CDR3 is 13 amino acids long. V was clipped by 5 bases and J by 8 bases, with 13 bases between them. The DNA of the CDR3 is TGTGCCAGCAGTGCTCCGATGGCCGACATTCAGTACTTC. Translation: CASSAPMADIQYF.

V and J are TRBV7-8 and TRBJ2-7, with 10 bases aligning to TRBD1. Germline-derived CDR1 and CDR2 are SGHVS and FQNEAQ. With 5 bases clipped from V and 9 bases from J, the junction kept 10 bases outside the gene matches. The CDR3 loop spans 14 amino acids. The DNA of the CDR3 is TGTGCCAGCAGCCGTGACAGGGGGCAAGGGAGGCAGTACTTC. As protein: CASSRDRGQGRQYF.

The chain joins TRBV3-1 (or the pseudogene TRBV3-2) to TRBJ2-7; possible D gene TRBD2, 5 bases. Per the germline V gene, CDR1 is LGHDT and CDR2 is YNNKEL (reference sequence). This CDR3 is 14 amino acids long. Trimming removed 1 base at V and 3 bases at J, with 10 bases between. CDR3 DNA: TGTGCCAGCAGCCAAGTAGGACTGAACTACGAGCAGTACTTC. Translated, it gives CASSQVGLNYEQYF.

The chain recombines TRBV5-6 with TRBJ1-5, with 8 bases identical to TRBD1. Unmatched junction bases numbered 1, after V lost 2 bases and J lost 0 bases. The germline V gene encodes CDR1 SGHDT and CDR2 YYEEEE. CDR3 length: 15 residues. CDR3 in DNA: TGTGCCAGCAGCTTCGGACAGGGTAGCAATCAGCCCCAGCATTTT. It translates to CASSFGQGSNQPQHF.

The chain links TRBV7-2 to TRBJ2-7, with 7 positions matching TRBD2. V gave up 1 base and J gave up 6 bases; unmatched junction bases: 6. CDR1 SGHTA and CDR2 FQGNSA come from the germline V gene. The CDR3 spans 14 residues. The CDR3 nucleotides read TGTGCCAGCAGCTTAGTGCTCCGCGGGGGCGAGCAGTACTTC. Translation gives CASSLVLRGGEQYF.

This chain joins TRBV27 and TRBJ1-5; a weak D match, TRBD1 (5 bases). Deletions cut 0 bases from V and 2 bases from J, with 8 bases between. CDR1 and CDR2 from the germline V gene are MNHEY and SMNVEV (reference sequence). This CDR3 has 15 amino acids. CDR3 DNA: TGTGCCAGCAGTTTATCCAGGGTCCGCAATCAGCCCCAGCATTTT. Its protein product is CASSLSRVRNQPQHF.

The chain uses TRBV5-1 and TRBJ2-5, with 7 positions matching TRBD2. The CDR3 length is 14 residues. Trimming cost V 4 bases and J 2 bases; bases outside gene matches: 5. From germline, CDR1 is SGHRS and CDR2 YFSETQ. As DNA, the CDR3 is TGCGCCAGCAGCCCCCTAGCGGAGCAAGAGACCCAGTACTTC. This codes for CASSPLAEQETQYF.

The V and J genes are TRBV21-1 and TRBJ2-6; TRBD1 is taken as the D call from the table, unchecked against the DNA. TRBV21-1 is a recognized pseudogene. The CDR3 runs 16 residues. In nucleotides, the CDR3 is TGTGCCAGCAGCATAGGGGATTCCTCTGGGGCCAACGTCCTGACTTTC. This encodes CASSIGDSSGANVLTF.

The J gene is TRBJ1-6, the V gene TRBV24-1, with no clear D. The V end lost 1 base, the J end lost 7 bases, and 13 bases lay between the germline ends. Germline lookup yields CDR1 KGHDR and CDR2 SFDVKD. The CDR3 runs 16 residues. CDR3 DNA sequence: TGTGCCACCAGTGATTTTGTGTCTCAGAAAAATTCACCCCTCCACTTT. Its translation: CATSDFVSQKNSPLHF.

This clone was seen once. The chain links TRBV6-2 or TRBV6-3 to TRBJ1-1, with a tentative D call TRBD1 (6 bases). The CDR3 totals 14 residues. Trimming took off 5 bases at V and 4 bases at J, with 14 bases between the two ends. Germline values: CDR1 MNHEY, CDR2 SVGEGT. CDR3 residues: CASSAQVRGTEAFF. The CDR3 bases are TGTGCCAGCAGTGCACAGGTCAGGGGCACTGAAGCTTTCTTT.

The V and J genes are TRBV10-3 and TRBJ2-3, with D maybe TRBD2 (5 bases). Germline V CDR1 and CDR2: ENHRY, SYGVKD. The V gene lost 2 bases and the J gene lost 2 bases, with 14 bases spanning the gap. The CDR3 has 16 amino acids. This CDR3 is CAISEVAGSITDTQYF. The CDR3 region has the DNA TGTGCCATCAGTGAGGTGGCGGGTAGTATCACAGATACGCAGTATTTT.

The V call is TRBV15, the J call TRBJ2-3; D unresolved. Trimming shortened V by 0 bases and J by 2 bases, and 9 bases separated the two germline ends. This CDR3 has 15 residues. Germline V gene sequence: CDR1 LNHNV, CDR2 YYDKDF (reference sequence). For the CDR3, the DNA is TGTGCCACCAGCAGAGATCGAGTTTCCACAGATACGCAGTATTTT. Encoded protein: CATSRDRVSTDTQYF.

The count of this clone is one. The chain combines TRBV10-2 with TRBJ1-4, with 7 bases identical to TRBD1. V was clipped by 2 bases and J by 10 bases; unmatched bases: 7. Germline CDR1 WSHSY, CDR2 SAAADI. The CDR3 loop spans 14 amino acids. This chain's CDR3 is CASSETTGRGKLFF. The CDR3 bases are TGCGCCAGCAGTGAGACGACAGGGCGCGGAAAACTGTTTTTT.

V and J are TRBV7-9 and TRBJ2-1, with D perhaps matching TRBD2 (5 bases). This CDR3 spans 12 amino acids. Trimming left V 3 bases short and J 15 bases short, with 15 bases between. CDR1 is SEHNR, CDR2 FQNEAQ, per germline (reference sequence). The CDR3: CASSFDGVHRFF. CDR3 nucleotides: TGTGCCAGCAGCTTCGACGGGGTTCATAGGTTCTTC.

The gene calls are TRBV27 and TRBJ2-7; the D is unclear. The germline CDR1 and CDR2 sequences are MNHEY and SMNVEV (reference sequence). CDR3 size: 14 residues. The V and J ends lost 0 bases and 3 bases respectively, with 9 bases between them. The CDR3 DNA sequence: TGTGCCAGCAGTTTATCTTGGCAAAACTACGAGCAGTACTTC. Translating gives CASSLSWQNYEQYF.

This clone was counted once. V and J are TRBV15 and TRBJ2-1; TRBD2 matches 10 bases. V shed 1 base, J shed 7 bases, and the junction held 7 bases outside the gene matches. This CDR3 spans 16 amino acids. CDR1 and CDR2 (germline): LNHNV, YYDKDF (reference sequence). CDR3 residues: CATSRAGSGGANEQFF. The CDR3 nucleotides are TGTGCCACCAGCAGAGCGGGGAGCGGGGGGGCAAATGAGCAGTTCTTC.

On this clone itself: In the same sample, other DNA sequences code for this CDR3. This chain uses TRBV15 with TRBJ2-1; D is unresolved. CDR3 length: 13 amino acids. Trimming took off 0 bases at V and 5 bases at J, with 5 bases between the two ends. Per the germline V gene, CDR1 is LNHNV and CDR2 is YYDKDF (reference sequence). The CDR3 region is CATSRDRNNEQFF. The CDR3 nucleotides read TGTGCCACCAGCAGAGATCGAAACAATGAGCAGTTCTTC.

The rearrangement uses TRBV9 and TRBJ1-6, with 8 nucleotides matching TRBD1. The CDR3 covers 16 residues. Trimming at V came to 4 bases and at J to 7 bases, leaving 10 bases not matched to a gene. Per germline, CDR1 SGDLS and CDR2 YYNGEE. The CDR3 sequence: CASSSDRGGPNSPLHF. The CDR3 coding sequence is TGTGCCAGCAGCTCAGACAGGGGAGGGCCGAATTCACCCCTCCACTTT.

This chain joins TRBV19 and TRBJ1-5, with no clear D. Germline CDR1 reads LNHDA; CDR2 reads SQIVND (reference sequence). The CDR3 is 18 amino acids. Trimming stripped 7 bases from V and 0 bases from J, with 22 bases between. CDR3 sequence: CASTYSIRADYSNQPQHF. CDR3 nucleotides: TGTGCCAGTACCTACTCCATTAGGGCGGATTATAGCAATCAGCCCCAGCATTTT.

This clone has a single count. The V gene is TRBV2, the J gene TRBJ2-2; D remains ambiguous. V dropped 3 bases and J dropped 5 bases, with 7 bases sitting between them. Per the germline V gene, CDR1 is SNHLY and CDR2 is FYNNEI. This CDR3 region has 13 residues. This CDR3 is CASSDLGTGELFF. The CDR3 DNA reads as TGTGCCAGCAGTGACTTAGGTACCGGGGAGCTGTTTTTT.

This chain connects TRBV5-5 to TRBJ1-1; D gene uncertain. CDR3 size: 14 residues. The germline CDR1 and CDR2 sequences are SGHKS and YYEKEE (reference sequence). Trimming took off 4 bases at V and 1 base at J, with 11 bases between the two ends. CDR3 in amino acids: CASSPPRRNTEAFF. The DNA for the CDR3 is TGTGCCAGCAGCCCCCCTCGGAGGAACACTGAAGCTTTCTTT.